This TCR beta chain is from a study of shared clonotypes between healthy human individuals. Deep-level running was used for the assay. Each replicate PCR on the sorted subsets used roughly 210 ng DNA (roughly 32,000 T cell genomes). Libraries were prepared by immunoSEQ multiplex PCR; TCRdb keeps only in-frame clonotypes and omits some of them. This repertoire shows 2,100,000 or so clones, 90% to 96% found once; its top ten account for roughly 0.13%. Worth noting for this clone: Its antigen remains unknown.

Recent acute infections and vaccinations were absent in the healthy HIV-negative adult donors. Study observations and caveats: Generation probabilities of non-shared clonotypes were lower (relative to those shared by all four donors).

Input material: naive CD4+ T cells sorted from blood. Subset noted: CD45RA+ positively selected. The TCR sequence derives from a man between 18 and 29 years old in good health.

The CDR3 coding sequence is TGTGCTTCCTCACAAGGGGAGACCCAGTACTTC. This codes for CASSQGETQYF. This chain joins TRBV9 and TRBJ2-5; no reliable D call. The germline CDR1 and CDR2 sequences are SGDLS and YYNGEE. CDR3 size: 11 residues.